These 19 T cell receptor beta chains share one sample of origin, sequenced in a study of blood T cells in healthy people across ages. A J-beta primer mix and a sample-barcoded 5' primer were used in a second PCR of about 7 to 12 cycles. TCRdb re-analysed the 5' RACE reads in MiXCR, keeping a single row per CDR3 protein. The sample holds fewer than 2 million distinct CDR3 sequences, about 39% seen once. Material for sequencing was blood. The receptors were gathered from a human donor in good health.

This chain links TRBV27 with TRBJ2-1, with 12 bases lining up with TRBD2. This CDR3 has 12 amino acids. With V trimmed by 4 bases and J by 12 bases, 1 base remained unmatched. Germline CDR1 is MNHEY and CDR2 is SMNVEV (reference sequence). This CDR3 reads CASSWTSGVQFF. The CDR3 DNA sequence: TGTGCCAGCAGTTGGACTAGCGGGGTGCAGTTCTTC.

At least ten counts were recorded for this clonotype. The chain joins TRBV29-1 to TRBJ1-2; 7 bases are shared with TRBD1. Germline CDR1 reads SQVTM; CDR2 reads ANQGSEA. The J segment lost 5 bases and the V segment lost 4 bases, leaving 13 bases of the junction unmatched. This CDR3 comprises 15 residues. In DNA form, the CDR3 reads TGCAGCGTTGGTTCCATGGGGACAGTGGGTTATGGCTACACCTTC. Amino acid sequence: CSVGSMGTVGYGYTF.

V is TRBV10-3 and J is TRBJ2-7, with D perhaps matching TRBD2 (6 bases). This CDR3 spans 17 amino acids. The germline V gene has CDR1 ENHRY and CDR2 SYGVKD. Trimming stripped 4 bases from V and 5 bases from J, with 24 bases between. CDR3 region: CAISVRSAAGSRNEQYF. The CDR3 DNA reads TGTGCCATCAGTGTAAGGTCAGCGGCGGGATCCAGGAACGAGCAGTACTTC.

This clonotype has only a few counts. CDR3 nucleotide sequence: TGTGCCATCAGTGGAATCCCAGGGGTCAACACCGGGGAGCTGTTTTTT. It codes for CAISGIPGVNTGELFF. This chain connects TRBV10-3 to TRBJ2-2; D might be TRBD1 (6 bases). The V gene lost 4 bases and the J gene lost 2 bases, with 14 bases spanning the gap. This CDR3 is 16 amino acids long. CDR1 and CDR2 from the germline V gene are ENHRY and SYGVKD.

This clonotype was detected a few times. The rearrangement links TRBV10-3 to TRBJ2-1, with unresolved D. Germline CDR1 reads ENHRY; CDR2 reads SYGVKD. Between the trimmed V and J ends, which lost 5 bases and 7 bases, there was a span of 9 bases. The CDR3 has 12 residues. DNA for the CDR3: TGTGCCATCAGTCTTCCTACGAATGAGCAGTTCTTC. Translated, it gives CAISLPTNEQFF.

The J gene is TRBJ2-5, the V gene TRBV29-1, with D tentatively TRBD1 (6 bases). This CDR3 comprises 15 residues. With 1 base removed from V and 2 bases from J, the gap between germline ends came to 14 bases. Germline CDR1 is SQVTM and CDR2 is ANQGSEA. CDR3 nucleotide sequence: TGCAGCGTTGAAGGGGCCAGGGGCCTGCAAGAGACCCAGTACTTC. Protein sequence: CSVEGARGLQETQYF.

The chain couples TRBV6-1 to TRBJ1-1; the D gene is possibly TRBD1 (5 bases). Trimming took off 7 bases at V and 1 base at J, with 10 bases between the two ends. The CDR3 is 13 amino acids. The germline V gene has CDR1 MNHNS and CDR2 SASEGT. The CDR3 nucleotides are TGTGCCAGCATGAGGGGCTCGAACACTGAAGCTTTCTTT. Residues: CASMRGSNTEAFF.

The V gene is TRBV4-2, the J gene TRBJ1-2; D remains ambiguous. Germline lookup yields CDR1 LGHNA and CDR2 YNFKEQ. V shed 0 bases and J shed 7 bases, with 12 bases lying between them. CDR3 size: 14 residues. CDR3 sequence (DNA): TGTGCCAGCAGCCAAGATCCGGGATCGGGTGGCTACACCTTC. This gives the protein CASSQDPGSGGYTF.

The rearrangement links TRBV2 to TRBJ2-1; TRBD1 might be the D (5 bases). There are 10 residues in the CDR3. Trimming removed 4 bases at V and 10 bases at J, with 5 bases between. Germline V gene sequence: CDR1 SNHLY, CDR2 FYNNEI. The CDR3 DNA sequence: TGTGCCAGCAGTGGACAGGAGCAGTTCTTC. This codes for CASSGQEQFF.

The table lists this clonotype with a few counts. The chain couples TRBV6-6 to TRBJ2-3; no definite D call. This CDR3 has 14 residues. Trimming stripped 2 bases from V and 4 bases from J, with 10 bases between. The germline CDR1 and CDR2 sequences are MNHNY and SVGAGI (reference sequence). Written as DNA, the CDR3 is TGTGCCAGCAGTTACGTTCTAGTTTCAGATACGCAGTATTTT. This encodes CASSYVLVSDTQYF.

This clonotype was seen many times. The chain has TRBV20-1 and TRBJ2-5, with D tentatively TRBD2 (5 bases). Germline loops: CDR1 DFQATT, CDR2 SNEGSKA (reference sequence). Trimming shortened V by 7 bases and J by 1 base, and 10 bases separated the two germline ends. The CDR3 runs to 12 residues. CDR3 sequence reads: CSVDYLQETQYF. CDR3 bases: TGCAGTGTAGACTACCTCCAAGAGACCCAGTACTTC.

This clonotype came up a few times. The rearrangement uses TRBV10-2 and TRBJ2-1; D is undetermined. The germline CDR1 and CDR2 sequences are WSHSY and SAAADI. V lost 6 bases to trimming and J lost 4 bases, with 10 bases between them. This CDR3 has 13 residues. The CDR3 reads CASSYTSYNEQFF. In DNA form, the CDR3 reads TGCGCCAGCAGCTACACCTCTTACAATGAGCAGTTCTTC.

The rearrangement uses TRBV7-9 and TRBJ1-2; 9 nucleotides match TRBD1. This CDR3 is 16 amino acids long. Germline V gene lookup returns CDR1 SEHNR and CDR2 FQNEAQ (reference sequence). The junction had 12 bases not matched to a gene; V was cut back by 5 bases and J by 5 bases. The CDR3 nucleotides are TGTGCCAGCAGCCAGGGACAGGGCCAGGTACATTATGGCTACACCTTC. Its translation is CASSQGQGQVHYGYTF.

This clonotype was seen a handful of times. The chain combines TRBV15 with TRBJ2-7, with D perhaps assigned TRBD1 or TRBD2 (6 bases each). Germline CDR1 reads LNHNV; CDR2 reads YYDKDF (reference sequence). This CDR3 is 15 amino acids long. Deletions cut 5 bases from V and 2 bases from J, with 16 bases between. The CDR3 here is CATSPGGGPPYEQYF. CDR3 nucleotide sequence: TGTGCCACCAGCCCAGGAGGGGGGCCCCCCTACGAGCAGTACTTC.

This clonotype was found a few times. This chain joins TRBV12-3 or TRBV12-4 and TRBJ1-5, with a possible D match to TRBD1 (5 bases). Trimming pared 7 bases from V and 10 bases from J, leaving 17 bases between. The CDR3 totals 13 residues. The CDR3 region is CASMGGTTDPQHF. Here the CDR3 DNA reads TGTGCCAGCATGGGAGGGACTACAGATCCCCAGCATTTT.

This clonotype was observed at least ten times. The CDR3 protein is CASSLGGGASYEQYF. CDR3 DNA sequence: TGCGCCAGCAGCTTGGGTGGAGGGGCCTCCTACGAGCAGTACTTC. V usage is TRBV5-1 and J usage is TRBJ2-7, with D possibly being TRBD2 (6 bases). This CDR3 is 15 amino acids long. V gave up 0 bases and J gave up 0 bases, with 10 bases separating them. Germline values: CDR1 SGHRS, CDR2 YFSETQ.

This clonotype was detected only a few times. V gene TRBV20-1 combines with J gene TRBJ2-7, with a tentative D call TRBD1 (5 bases). The V end was cut by 3 bases, the J end by 4 bases, with 19 bases between. The CDR3 contains 15 residues. Germline CDR1 reads DFQATT; CDR2 reads SNEGSKA (reference sequence). The CDR3 DNA follows: TGCAGTGCTAGCCCCGAGGTCGACAGCTTATACGAGCAGTACTTC. Translation gives CSASPEVDSLYEQYF.

V gene TRBV27 combines with J gene TRBJ2-3; no clear D. V lost 2 bases to trimming and J lost 4 bases, with 10 bases between them. Germline V gene lookup returns CDR1 MNHEY and CDR2 SMNVEV (reference sequence). The CDR3 sequence is 14 residues long. This CDR3 reads CASSLIRSPDTQYF. Here the CDR3 DNA reads TGTGCCAGCAGTTTAATCAGAAGTCCAGATACGCAGTATTTT.

This clonotype appeared a few times. The J gene is TRBJ2-1, the V gene TRBV9, with TRBD2 matching 7 bases. The CDR3 sequence is 16 residues long. CDR1 is SGDLS and CDR2 is YYNGEE in the germline V gene. V dropped 7 bases and J dropped 6; count of bases not matched to a gene: 16. CDR3 sequence reads: CASGSAQRGTFNEQFF. Here the CDR3 DNA reads TGTGCCAGCGGCTCCGCCCAGCGGGGTACCTTCAATGAGCAGTTCTTC.